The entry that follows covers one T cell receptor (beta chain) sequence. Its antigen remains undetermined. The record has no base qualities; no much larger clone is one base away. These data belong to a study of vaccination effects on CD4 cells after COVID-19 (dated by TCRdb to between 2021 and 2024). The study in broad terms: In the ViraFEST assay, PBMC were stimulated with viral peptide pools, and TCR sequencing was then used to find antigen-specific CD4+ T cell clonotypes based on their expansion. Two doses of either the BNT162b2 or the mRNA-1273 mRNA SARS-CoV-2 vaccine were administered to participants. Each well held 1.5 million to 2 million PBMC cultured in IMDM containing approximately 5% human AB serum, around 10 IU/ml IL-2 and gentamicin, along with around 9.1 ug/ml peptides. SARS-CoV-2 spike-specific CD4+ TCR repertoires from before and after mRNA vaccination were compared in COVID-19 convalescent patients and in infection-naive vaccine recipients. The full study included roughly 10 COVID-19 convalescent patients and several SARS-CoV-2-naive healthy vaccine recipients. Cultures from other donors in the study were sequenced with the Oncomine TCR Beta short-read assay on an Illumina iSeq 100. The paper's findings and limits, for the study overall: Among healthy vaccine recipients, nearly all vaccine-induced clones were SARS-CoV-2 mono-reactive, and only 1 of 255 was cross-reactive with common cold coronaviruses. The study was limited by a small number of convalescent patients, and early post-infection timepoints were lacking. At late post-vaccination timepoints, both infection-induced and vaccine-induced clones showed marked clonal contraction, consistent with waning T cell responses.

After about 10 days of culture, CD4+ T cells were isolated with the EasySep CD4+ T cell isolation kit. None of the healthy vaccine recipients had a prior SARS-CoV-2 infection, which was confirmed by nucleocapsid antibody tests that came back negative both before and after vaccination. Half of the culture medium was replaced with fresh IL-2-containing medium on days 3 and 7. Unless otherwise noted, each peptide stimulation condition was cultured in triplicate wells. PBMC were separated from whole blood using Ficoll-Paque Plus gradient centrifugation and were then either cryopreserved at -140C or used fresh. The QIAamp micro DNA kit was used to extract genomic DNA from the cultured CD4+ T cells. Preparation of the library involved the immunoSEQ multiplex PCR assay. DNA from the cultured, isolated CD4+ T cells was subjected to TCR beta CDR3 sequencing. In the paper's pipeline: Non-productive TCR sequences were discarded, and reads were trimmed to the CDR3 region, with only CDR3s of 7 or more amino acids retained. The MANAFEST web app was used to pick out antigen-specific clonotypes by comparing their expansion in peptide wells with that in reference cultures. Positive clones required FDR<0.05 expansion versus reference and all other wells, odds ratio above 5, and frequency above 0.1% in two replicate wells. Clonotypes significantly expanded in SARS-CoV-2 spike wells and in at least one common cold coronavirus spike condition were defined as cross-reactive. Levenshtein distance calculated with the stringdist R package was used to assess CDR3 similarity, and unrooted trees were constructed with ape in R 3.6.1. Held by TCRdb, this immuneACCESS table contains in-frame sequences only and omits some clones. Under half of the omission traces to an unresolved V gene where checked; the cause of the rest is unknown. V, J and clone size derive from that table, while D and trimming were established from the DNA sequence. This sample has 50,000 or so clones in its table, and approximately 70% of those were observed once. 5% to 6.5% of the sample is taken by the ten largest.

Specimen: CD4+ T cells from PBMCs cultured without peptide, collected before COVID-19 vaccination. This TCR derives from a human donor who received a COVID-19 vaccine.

The sequence in DNA is TGTGCCAGCGCCGGAGACCCAGCAGGCCAGCCCCAGCATTTT. It translates as CASAGDPAGQPQHF. The V gene is TRBV6-5 and the J gene is TRBJ1-5; no D gene is confidently identified. Looking up the germline V gene yields CDR1 MNHEY and CDR2 SVGAGI. The CDR3 spans 14 residues, from the cysteine through the phenylalanine. Only CDR3 DNA is held: 42 bases, read in frame from base 1. Cut back by 8 bases and 7 bases, the V and J ends lie 18 bases apart.